This is a list of T cell receptor beta chains from one sample in a study of blood T cell repertoires in COVID-19. Profiled with immunoSEQ multiplex PCR; TCRdb holds only in-frame clones, not every one. The repertoire holds tens of thousands of clones, with about three quarters as singletons. The sample was peripheral blood. All receptors come from a human donor with active or convalescent COVID-19. The donor label of this sample is uncertain. Both conserved end residues are part of each CDR3. A D gene is named only where the DNA matches it firmly. Clone size is shown for a subset of rows, as once, few, many or a class of expanded clone.

v_call	j_call	cdr3_length	d_call	clone_size	cdr3_aa	cdr3_nt
TRBV5-5	TRBJ2-2	16	.	.	CASSPGVRPNTGELFF	TGTGCCAGCAGCCCAGGGGTGCGGCCTAACACCGGGGAGCTGTTTTTT
TRBV4-2	TRBJ2-3	19	TRBD1	.	CASSQGVVTGGYGTDTQYF	TGTGCCAGCAGCCAAGGAGTGGTGACAGGGGGCTATGGCACAGATACGCAGTATTTT
TRBV19	TRBJ1-2	14	TRBD1	.	CASSIGQGSYGYTF	TGTGCCAGTAGTATCGGACAGGGAAGCTATGGCTACACCTTC
TRBV20-1	TRBJ1-2	13	.	.	CSASNRVNYGYTF	TGCAGTGCTAGTAACAGGGTCAACTATGGCTACACCTTC
TRBV5-1	TRBJ2-2	17	.	few	CASSLAGGQTNTGELFF	TGCGCCAGCAGCTTGGCCGGGGGACAGACGAACACCGGGGAGCTGTTTTTT
TRBV18	TRBJ1-5	16	TRBD1	.	CASSPRGQGENQPQHF	TGTGCCAGCTCTCCACGGGGACAGGGGGAAAATCAGCCCCAGCATTTT
TRBV18	TRBJ1-1	15	TRBD1	.	CASSPEGGGRTEAFF	TGTGCCAGCTCACCCGAAGGAGGGGGCCGGACTGAAGCTTTCTTT
TRBV4-1	TRBJ2-1	16	.	.	CASSQDNLSSYNEQFF	TGCGCCAGCAGCCAAGATAACCTAAGCTCCTACAATGAGCAGTTCTTC
TRBV24-1	TRBJ2-2	16	TRBD1	.	CATSWTGGPNTGELFF	TGTGCCACCAGTTGGACAGGGGGTCCGAACACCGGGGAGCTGTTTTTT
TRBV27	TRBJ2-3	12	.	.	CASGRGADTQYF	TGTGCCAGCGGGAGGGGGGCAGATACGCAGTATTTT
TRBV15	TRBJ2-2	13	.	few	CATSRGGAGELFF	TGTGCCACCAGCAGAGGGGGCGCCGGGGAGCTGTTTTTT
TRBV7-2	TRBJ2-7	15	TRBD2	.	CASSLWTRRSYEQYF	TGTGCCAGCAGCCTGTGGACTAGAAGGTCCTACGAGCAGTACTTC
TRBV3-1/TRBV3-2	TRBJ2-7	18	TRBD1	few	CASSQRGPRGRSPYEQYF	TGTGCCAGCAGCCAAAGGGGGCCCCGGGGTCGCAGCCCCTACGAGCAGTACTTC
TRBV4-1	TRBJ2-7	15	.	few	CASSQELTGTYEQYF	TGCGCCAGCAGCCAAGAGCTGACGGGAACCTACGAGCAGTACTTC
TRBV6-6	TRBJ2-7	14	.	.	CASSYGPGSYEQYF	TGTGCCAGCAGTTACGGCCCAGGGTCCTACGAGCAGTACTTC
TRBV30	TRBJ1-5	16	.	.	CAWSASDFEGNQPQHF	TGTGCCTGGAGTGCCTCGGACTTCGAGGGCAATCAGCCCCAGCATTTT
TRBV27	TRBJ2-4	15	TRBD1	once	CASSLGQLAKNIQYF	TGTGCCAGCAGCCTGGGACAGCTAGCCAAAAACATTCAGTACTTC
TRBV4-2	TRBJ1-4	16	.	.	CASSREAGAQGEKLFF	TGTGCCAGCAGCCGTGAGGCTGGGGCGCAGGGTGAAAAACTGTTTTTT
TRBV7-2	TRBJ1-4	15	.	few	CASSLGQIYNEKLFF	TGTGCCAGCAGCTTGGGCCAGATCTATAATGAAAAACTGTTTTTT
TRBV29-1	TRBJ2-3	14	.	.	CSVDPQTSTDTQYF	TGCAGCGTTGATCCACAGACCTCCACAGATACGCAGTATTTT
TRBV10-2	TRBJ2-5	16	.	.	CASSESLAVTQETQYF	TGCGCCAGCAGTGAGTCATTAGCGGTGACACAAGAGACCCAGTACTTC
TRBV28	TRBJ1-1	12	.	once	CASSIVRTEAFF	TGTGCCAGCAGTATCGTGCGCACTGAAGCTTTCTTT
TRBV18	TRBJ2-3	15	.	.	CASSPPGAFTDTQYF	TGTGCCAGCTCACCACCGGGGGCGTTCACAGATACGCAGTATTTT
TRBV11-1	TRBJ2-2	14	TRBD2	.	CAARAGDYTGELFF	TGTGCCGCCCGAGCGGGAGACTACACCGGGGAGCTGTTTTTT
TRBV2	TRBJ2-7	16	TRBD2	.	CASMGTGTRFGYEQYF	TGTGCCAGCATGGGGACCGGGACTAGATTTGGCTACGAGCAGTACTTC
TRBV6-5	TRBJ2-7	14	TRBD2	.	CASSLASGIYEQYF	TGTGCCAGCAGTCTCGCTAGCGGGATCTACGAGCAGTACTTC
TRBV7-2	TRBJ2-7	15	.	.	CASSPGIGFTYEQYF	TGTGCCAGCAGCCCAGGGATTGGGTTTACCTACGAGCAGTACTTC